This T cell receptor (beta chain) was identified in a study of cytomegalovirus exposure and HLA in healthy donors. Study findings and constraints: Available immune exposure information was restricted to CMV serostatus only. Researchers reported in a later analysis that a missense DCLRE1C variant was tied to TCR beta V- and J-gene trimming. The presence/absence work took it that sequencing depth was about the same across donors. Prior analysis indicated that the majority of TCR beta V segments exhibited productivity approximately 87% or approximately 30% of the time.

The primer mix had 60 Vbeta and 13 Jbeta primers. Measured with immunoSEQ multiplex PCR; TCRdb has only the in-frame clones, and not every one. The sample consists of approximately 110,000 clones, about three quarters of them appearing once. Concerning this clone itself: Its antigen is not identified.

The TCR comes from a woman aged 40 to 50 in good health and CMV-seropositive. The specimen sequenced was PBMCs.

CDR3 in amino acids: CASSLELTPQETQYF. Here the CDR3 DNA reads TGTGCCAGCAGCTTAGAGCTCACCCCCCAAGAGACCCAGTACTTC. The rearrangement links TRBV7-6 to TRBJ2-5; D is unclear. Germline values: CDR1 SGHVS, CDR2 FNYEAQ. The CDR3 is made up of 15 amino acids. Trimming removed 1 base from V and 1 base from J, with 10 bases in between.